This T cell receptor beta chain was found in a study of T cell responses to AZD1222 COVID-19 vaccine. V was clipped by 5 bases and J by 6 bases, with 18 bases between them. Germline CDR1 SGHRS, CDR2 YFSETQ. This CDR3 has 14 residues. Only in-frame clones appear in the TCRdb table, and some are missing; sequencing was by immunoSEQ multiplex PCR. Of under 80,000 clones listed, approximately 88% are singletons. Study conclusions and caveats: Sampling captured repertoires only after the peak T cell response. Of the AZD1222 recipients, only 5 to 7 were seropositive at baseline. Once two AZD1222 doses were given, Spike-specific TCR breadth and depth went up.

About this clone: What it binds is not known.

Sample: peripheral blood, taken on day 0 of AZD1222 vaccination. The genes are TRBV5-1 and TRBJ2-7, with TRBD1 as a possible D gene (6 bases). This clonotype originated in an adult in good health. CDR3 nucleotide sequence: TGCGCCAGCAGGGGGCAGGGGTTCGGAGGCGAGCAGTACTTC. Encoded protein: CASRGQGFGGEQYF.